The 21 T cell receptor beta chains presented below share a single source sample, sequenced in a study of Graves' ophthalmopathy and Graves' hyperthyroidism. RNA transcripts were the template, and TCR beta CDR3 regions were amplified from them. HTBI primers were employed in first-round RT-PCR, then a second-round multiplex PCR followed. From the multiplex PCR reads, TCRdb called clonotypes with MiXCR, one entry per CDR3 protein. The sample lists a few hundred thousand distinct CDR3 sequences; less than 20% were seen once. The sequencing sample was made of peripheral blood. Source of these receptors: a woman aged 18-29 years with stable Graves' hyperthyroidism.

This clonotype was recorded many times. The chain is built from TRBV11-1 and TRBJ2-7, with 9 bases that match TRBD2. V trimming: 1 base; J trimming: 3 bases; junction bases outside the gene matches: 1. CDR1 is SGHAT, CDR2 FQDESV, per germline (reference sequence). The CDR3 covers 14 residues. As DNA, the CDR3 is TGTGCCAGCAGCTTAGGAGCGGGGGGCTACGAGCAGTACTTC. It translates to CASSLGAGGYEQYF.

This clonotype has more than one count but fewer than ten. This chain links TRBV2 with TRBJ2-5; no definite D call. Per the germline V gene, CDR1 is SNHLY and CDR2 is FYNNEI. Trimming removed 4 bases at V and 2 bases at J, with 8 bases between. The CDR3 contains 13 residues. The CDR3 nucleotides are TGTGCCAGCAGTGGAGGAGAACAAGAGACCCAGTACTTC. This gives the protein CASSGGEQETQYF.

This clonotype turned up a few times. V and J are TRBV6-1 and TRBJ1-5; possible D gene TRBD1, 6 bases. CDR1 MNHNS and CDR2 SASEGT come from the germline V gene. CDR3 size: 15 residues. Trimming removed 7 bases from V and 2 bases from J, with 15 bases in between. The DNA of the CDR3 is TGTGCCAGCACCCTCGGGGGCGCCGGCAATCAGCCCCAGCATTTT. It translates to CASTLGGAGNQPQHF.

The chain joins TRBV5-1 to TRBJ2-7, with D perhaps being TRBD1 or TRBD2 (5 bases each). Germline V gene sequence: CDR1 SGHRS, CDR2 YFSETQ. V gave up 2 bases and J gave up 5 bases, with 14 bases separating them. The CDR3 has 14 amino acids. The CDR3: CASSFGAPRDEQYF. The CDR3 DNA follows: TGCGCCAGCAGCTTCGGGGCACCCCGGGACGAGCAGTACTTC.

This clonotype was seen repeatedly, ten times or more. The chain is built from TRBV24-1 and TRBJ2-6; D is ambiguous. Germline loops: CDR1 KGHDR, CDR2 SFDVKD. Trimming stripped 4 bases from V and 13 bases from J, with 13 bases between. This CDR3 region has 13 residues. The DNA of the CDR3 is TGTGCCACCAGTGACTGGGCCTCCGGAGTCCTGACTTTC. Residues: CATSDWASGVLTF.

This clonotype has at least ten counts. The chain couples TRBV3-1 to TRBJ1-2; maybe TRBD1 (5 bases). The CDR3 loop spans 12 amino acids. V lost 6 bases, J lost 5 bases, and 10 bases lay in between. Looked up from germline, CDR1 is LGHDT and CDR2 is YNNKEL (reference sequence). The chain's CDR3 is CASRTTGYGYTF. CDR3 coding DNA: TGTGCCAGCAGAACAACAGGATATGGCTACACCTTC.

This clonotype was detected ten times or more. This chain links TRBV19 with TRBJ1-1; 8 positions match TRBD1. Germline V lookup: CDR1 LNHDA, CDR2 SQIVND (reference sequence). V lost 4 bases and J lost 1; bases outside the gene matches: 5. The CDR3 is 15 amino acids. CDR3 sequence: CASSRDRNKNTEAFF. DNA for the CDR3: TGTGCCAGTAGTAGGGACAGGAACAAGAACACTGAAGCTTTCTTT.

This clonotype was detected ten times or more. The genes are TRBV7-9 and TRBJ1-1, with D perhaps matching TRBD1 (6 bases). The CDR3 length is 14 residues. V lost 7 bases and J lost 1, with 13 bases in between. CDR1 and CDR2 (germline): SEHNR, FQNEAQ (reference sequence). In DNA form, the CDR3 reads TGTGCCAGCACCAGAACGGACAGGAACACTGAAGCTTTCTTT. Translated: CASTRTDRNTEAFF.

In its sample, this clonotype was seen a few times. V is TRBV7-6 and J is TRBJ1-2; weak D call: TRBD1 (6 bases). Trimming pared 0 bases from V and 7 bases from J, leaving 15 bases between. CDR3 size: 15 residues. Germline assignment: CDR1 SGHVS and CDR2 FNYEAQ. CDR3 sequence (DNA): TGTGCCAGCAGCTTAGCTGCGGGGGCGCGGGTTGGCTACACCTTC. The encoded protein is CASSLAAGARVGYTF.

This clonotype was seen more than once but under ten times. The gene calls are TRBV6-1 and TRBJ1-2; maybe TRBD1 (6 bases). The germline V and J ends were trimmed by 8 bases and 4 bases, with 20 bases remaining between them. This CDR3 comprises 15 residues. Germline V lookup: CDR1 MNHNS, CDR2 SASEGT. CDR3 in amino acids: CASGGGGAFFYGYTF. The DNA for the CDR3 is TGTGCCAGCGGGGGGGGGGGCGCGTTCTTCTATGGCTACACCTTC.

The table lists this clonotype with many counts. This chain connects TRBV12-3 or TRBV12-4 to TRBJ1-1, with D possibly being TRBD1 (5 bases). The V gene lost 3 bases and the J gene lost 2 bases, with 10 bases spanning the gap. There are 14 residues in the CDR3. The CDR3 loop is CASSFRQTNTEAFF. CDR3 DNA: TGTGCCAGCAGTTTTCGACAGACCAACACTGAAGCTTTCTTT.

V and J are TRBV27 and TRBJ2-5; unclear D gene. CDR1 is MNHEY and CDR2 is SMNVEV in the germline V gene (reference sequence). The CDR3 runs to 15 residues. V lost 6 bases, J lost 5 bases, and 19 bases lay in between. The CDR3 region has the DNA TGTGCCAGCAGCCCCACCCCTCTTCTCCGGGAGACCCAGTACTTC. Translation gives CASSPTPLLRETQYF.

This clonotype has at least ten counts. This sequence joins TRBV6-2 or TRBV6-3 and TRBJ2-5; D is uncertain. Germline V gives CDR1 MNHEY, CDR2 SVGEGT. Trimming stripped 6 bases from V and 4 bases from J, with 6 bases between. The CDR3 loop spans 11 amino acids. The CDR3 region has the DNA TGTGCCAGCAGCAAAATAGAGACCCAGTACTTC. This codes for CASSKIETQYF.

The chain is built from TRBV13 and TRBJ1-6, with D hard to call. Germline CDR1 and CDR2: PRHDT and FYEKMQ (reference sequence). V gave up 2 bases and J gave up 0 bases, with 20 bases separating them. This CDR3 region has 20 residues. The CDR3 DNA reads as TGTGCCAGCAGCTTACCATTTTGGACGGACCGGAGCTCCTATAATTCACCCCTCCACTTT. Encoded protein: CASSLPFWTDRSSYNSPLHF. Full variable domain (remainder filled in from reference TRBV13 and TRBJ1-6): AAGVIQSPRHLIKEKRETATLKCYPIPRHDTVYWYQQGPGQDPQFLISFYEKMQSDKGSIPDRFSAQQFSDYHSELNMSSLELGDSALYFCASSLPFWTDRSSYNSPLHFGNGTRLTVT.

This clonotype was picked up many times. The chain has TRBV5-1 and TRBJ2-7; D gene ambiguous. The CDR3 runs 12 residues. The germline V gene encodes CDR1 SGHRS and CDR2 YFSETQ. Trimming cost V 3 bases and J 2 bases, with 6 bases left between them. The CDR3 reads CASSSVTYEQYF. CDR3 bases: TGCGCCAGCAGCTCGGTGACCTACGAGCAGTACTTC.

The genes are TRBV6-2 or TRBV6-3 and TRBJ1-1; no reliable D call. The V and J ends lost 2 bases and 2 bases respectively, with 9 bases between them. Germline loops: CDR1 MNHEY, CDR2 SVGEGT. The CDR3 sequence is 14 residues long. CDR3 amino acids: CASSYVAVNTEAFF. The CDR3 DNA sequence: TGTGCCAGCAGTTACGTGGCGGTCAACACTGAAGCTTTCTTT.

This clonotype was picked up many times. V usage is TRBV27 and J usage is TRBJ2-2; perhaps D is TRBD1 or TRBD2 (5 bases each). V lost 8 bases, J lost 3 bases, and 13 bases lay in between. The CDR3 is made up of 14 amino acids. CDR1 is MNHEY, CDR2 SMNVEV, per germline (reference sequence). In nucleotides, the CDR3 is TGTGCCAGCGCCCCGGGACCGCACACCGGGGAGCTGTTTTTT. Translated: CASAPGPHTGELFF.

The chain recombines TRBV5-1 with TRBJ2-5; no reliable D call. Germline V gives CDR1 SGHRS, CDR2 YFSETQ. The CDR3 spans 13 residues. Trimming took off 1 base at V and 4 bases at J, with 8 bases between the two ends. CDR3: CASSLLVGETQYF. The DNA of the CDR3 is TGCGCCAGCAGCTTGTTGGTGGGAGAGACCCAGTACTTC.

The chain carries TRBV20-1 and TRBJ1-2; D is possibly TRBD1 (5 bases). Germline CDR1 reads DFQATT; CDR2 reads SNEGSKA (reference sequence). V was pared by 0 bases and J by 2 bases, with 13 bases between. This CDR3 is built from 15 residues. CDR3 residues: CSARDTRAGNYGYTF. The CDR3, as DNA: TGCAGTGCTAGAGATACGAGGGCAGGGAACTATGGCTACACCTTC.

This clonotype was counted ten times or more. The CDR3 bases are TGTGCCACCGCTCCCCGGCACAGAACTAACTATGGCTACACCTTC. Its translation is CATAPRHRTNYGYTF. The chain recombines TRBV24-1 with TRBJ1-2; D call uncertain. The CDR3 spans 15 residues. V lost 9 bases and J lost 0, with 16 bases in between. Germline V gene data show CDR1 as KGHDR and CDR2 as SFDVKD.

The V gene is TRBV27, the J gene TRBJ2-2; D is perhaps TRBD1 or TRBD2 (6 bases each). CDR1 and CDR2 from the germline V gene are MNHEY and SMNVEV (reference sequence). This CDR3 has 15 amino acids. V gave up 2 bases and J gave up 2 bases, with 9 bases separating them. The CDR3 protein is CASSLRGDNTGELFF. As DNA, the CDR3 is TGTGCCAGCAGTTTAAGGGGGGATAACACCGGGGAGCTGTTTTTT.